Below are 7 T cell receptor beta chains sequenced from a single sample in a study of human T cells and chemical hapten exposure (dated by TCRdb to the early 2020s). The library was generated by RACE. This sample was sequenced with a NextSeq 500. TCRdb reprocessing: public reads trimmed at Q25 with fastp, clones called with MiXCR, in-frame beta chains kept. Rows with one shared CDR3 protein collapse into an entry with the most common genes and DNA. The sample profile shows 75,000 to 95,000 distinct CDR3 sequences; 12% of them were found once. The ten largest clones take up roughly 3.6% of the sample. This specimen's time point label, interpreted: patch test 1, 2 weeks after DPC sensitization. Sample treatment or condition, as interpreted from the label and publication: therapeutic diphenylcyclopropenone sensitization with weekly scalp DPC. The sample here was whole blood, taken in connection with sensitization to the hapten diphenylcyclopropenone (DPC). These receptors all come from a woman in her fifties or sixties with alopecia areata. Some clones in this sample may be carry-over from other donors' samples.

The table lists this clonotype with a few counts. The chain couples TRBV29-1 to TRBJ2-3; TRBD2 agrees at 8 bases. The CDR3 spans 13 residues. Germline V gene data show CDR1 as SQVTM and CDR2 as ANQGSEA. The junction had 8 bases not matched to a gene; V was cut back by 7 bases and J by 5 bases. The CDR3 reads CSATGGARDTQYF. The CDR3 DNA reads as TGCAGCGCAACCGGGGGGGCGAGAGATACGCAGTATTTT.

This clonotype was counted only a few times. The CDR3 DNA is TGCAGCGTTAGGGACCCTTACTCTGGAAACACCATATATTTT. Its translation: CSVRDPYSGNTIYF. The genes are TRBV29-1 and TRBJ1-3; a weak D match, TRBD1 (5 bases). Trimming took off 5 bases at V and 0 bases at J, with 11 bases between the two ends. This CDR3 has 14 amino acids. Germline CDR1 and CDR2: SQVTM and ANQGSEA.

There are a few counts of this clonotype. CDR3: CAITDRVLANVLTF. Here the CDR3 DNA reads TGTGCCATCACCGACAGGGTCCTCGCCAACGTCCTGACTTTC. This rearrangement joins TRBV10-3 to TRBJ2-6; the match to TRBD1 covers 7 bases. The length of the CDR3 is 14 residues. Trimming removed 7 bases from V and 7 bases from J; junction bases left unmatched: 7. The germline CDR1 and CDR2 sequences are ENHRY and SYGVKD.

In the case of this clonotype: This sequence may be a read error, since a much larger clone differs from it by one base. The rearrangement uses TRBV12-3 or TRBV12-4 and TRBJ1-5; D is perhaps TRBD1 (6 bases). This CDR3 spans 15 amino acids. The CDR3 DNA reads as TGTGTCAGCAGTTTAACGGGGGCGCGAAATCAGCCCCAGCATTTT. Encoded protein: CVSSLTGARNQPQHF.

The rearrangement uses TRBV6-2 or TRBV6-3 and TRBJ2-7; 7 nucleotides match TRBD2. The junction had 9 bases not matched to a gene; V was cut back by 6 bases and J by 1 base. The CDR3 loop spans 15 amino acids. Germline loops: CDR1 MNHEY, CDR2 SVGEGT. This chain's CDR3 is CASRRWSGASYEQYF. The CDR3 region has the DNA TGTGCCAGCAGGCGGTGGAGCGGGGCTTCCTACGAGCAGTACTTC.

This clonotype was detected a few times. The chain is built from TRBV4-2 and TRBJ1-2; D unclear. Germline V gene lookup returns CDR1 LGHNA and CDR2 YNFKEQ. Trimming took 0 bases from V and 0 from J, leaving 8 bases between them. The CDR3 has 15 amino acids. The CDR3 loop is CASSQDTGSNYGYTF. The CDR3 nucleotides are TGTGCCAGCAGCCAAGATACCGGGTCTAACTATGGCTACACCTTC.

There are many counts of this clonotype. This chain connects TRBV4-2 to TRBJ1-2; D not resolved. V was trimmed by 0 bases and J by 0 bases, leaving 8 bases between them. Per germline, CDR1 LGHNA and CDR2 YNFKEQ. The CDR3 extends over 15 amino acids. The CDR3 loop is CASSQESNANYGYTF. CDR3 in DNA: TGTGCCAGCAGCCAAGAAAGCAACGCTAACTATGGCTACACCTTC.